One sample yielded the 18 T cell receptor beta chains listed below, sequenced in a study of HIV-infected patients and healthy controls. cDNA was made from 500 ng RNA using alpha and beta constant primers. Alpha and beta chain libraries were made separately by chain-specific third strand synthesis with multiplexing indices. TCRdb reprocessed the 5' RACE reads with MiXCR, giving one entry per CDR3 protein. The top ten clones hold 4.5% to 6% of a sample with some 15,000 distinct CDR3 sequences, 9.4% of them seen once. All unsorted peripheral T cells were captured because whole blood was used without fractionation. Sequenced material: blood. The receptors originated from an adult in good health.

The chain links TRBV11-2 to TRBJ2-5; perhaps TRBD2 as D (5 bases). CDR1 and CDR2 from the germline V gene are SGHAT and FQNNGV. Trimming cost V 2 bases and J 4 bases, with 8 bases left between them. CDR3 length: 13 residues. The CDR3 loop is CASSLIRGETQYF. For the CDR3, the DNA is TGTGCCAGCAGCTTAATACGGGGAGAGACCCAGTACTTC. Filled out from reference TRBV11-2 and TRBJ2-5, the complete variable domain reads EAGVAQSPRYKIIEKRQSVAFWCNPISGHATLYWYQQILGQGPKLLIQFQNNGVVDDSQLPKDRFSAERLKGVDSTLKIQPAKLEDSAVYLCASSLIRGETQYFGPGTRLLVL.

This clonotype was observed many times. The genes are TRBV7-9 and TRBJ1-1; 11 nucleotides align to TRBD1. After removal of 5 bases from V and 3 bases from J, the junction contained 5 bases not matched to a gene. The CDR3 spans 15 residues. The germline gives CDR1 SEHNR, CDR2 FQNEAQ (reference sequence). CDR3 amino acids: CASSLGQGADTEAFF. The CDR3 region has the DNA TGTGCCAGCAGCCTTGGACAGGGGGCAGACACTGAAGCTTTCTTT.

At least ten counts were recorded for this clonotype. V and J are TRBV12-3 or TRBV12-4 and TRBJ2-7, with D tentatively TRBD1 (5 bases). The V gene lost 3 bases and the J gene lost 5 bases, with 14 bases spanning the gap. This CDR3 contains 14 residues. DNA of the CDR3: TGTGCCAGCAGTTTTCGGGCAGGGAAAAACGAGCAGTACTTC. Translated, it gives CASSFRAGKNEQYF.

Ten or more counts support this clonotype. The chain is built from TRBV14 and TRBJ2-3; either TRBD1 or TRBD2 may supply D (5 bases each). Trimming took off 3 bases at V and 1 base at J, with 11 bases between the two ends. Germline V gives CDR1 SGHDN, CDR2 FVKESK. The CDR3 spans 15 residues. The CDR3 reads CASSQGTTGTDTQYF. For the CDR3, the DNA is TGTGCCAGCAGCCAGGGGACGACAGGCACAGATACGCAGTATTTT.

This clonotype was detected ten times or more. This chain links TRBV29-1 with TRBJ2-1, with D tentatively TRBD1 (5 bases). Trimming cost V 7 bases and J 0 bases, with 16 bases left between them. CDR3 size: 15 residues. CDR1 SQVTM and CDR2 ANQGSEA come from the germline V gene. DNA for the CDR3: TGCAGCGCAGGGAAACCCGAGAGCTCCTACAATGAGCAGTTCTTC. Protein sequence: CSAGKPESSYNEQFF.

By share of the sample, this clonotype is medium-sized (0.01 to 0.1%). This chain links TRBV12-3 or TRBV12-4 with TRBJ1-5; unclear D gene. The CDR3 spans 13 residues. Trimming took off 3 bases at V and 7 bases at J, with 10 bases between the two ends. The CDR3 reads CASSFGLGQPQHF. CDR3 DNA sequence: TGTGCCAGCAGTTTTGGTCTAGGGCAGCCCCAGCATTTT.

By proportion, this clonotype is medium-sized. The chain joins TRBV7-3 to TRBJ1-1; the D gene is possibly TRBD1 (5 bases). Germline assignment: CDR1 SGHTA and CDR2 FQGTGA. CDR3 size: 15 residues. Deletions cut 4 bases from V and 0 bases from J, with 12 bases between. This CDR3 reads CASSYEGPMNTEAFF. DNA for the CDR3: TGTGCCAGCAGCTACGAGGGACCCATGAACACTGAAGCTTTCTTT.

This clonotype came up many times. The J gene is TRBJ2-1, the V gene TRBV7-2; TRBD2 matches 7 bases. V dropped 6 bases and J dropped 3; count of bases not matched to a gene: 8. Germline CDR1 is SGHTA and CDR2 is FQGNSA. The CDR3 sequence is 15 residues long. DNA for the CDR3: TGTGCCAGCAGGGAAGGAGCGGGGAACTACAATGAGCAGTTCTTC. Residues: CASREGAGNYNEQFF. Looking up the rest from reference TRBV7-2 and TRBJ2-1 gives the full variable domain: GAGVSQSPSNKVTEKGKDVELRCDPISGHTALYWYRQSLGQGLEFLIYFQGNSAPDKSGLPSDRFSAERTGGSVSTLTIQRTQQEDSAVYLCASREGAGNYNEQFFGPGTRLTVL.

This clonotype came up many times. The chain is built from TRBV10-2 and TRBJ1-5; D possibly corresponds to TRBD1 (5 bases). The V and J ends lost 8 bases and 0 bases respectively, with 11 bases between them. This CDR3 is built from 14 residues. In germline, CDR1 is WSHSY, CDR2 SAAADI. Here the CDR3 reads CASGTVDSNQPQHF. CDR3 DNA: TGCGCCAGCGGGACGGTGGATAGCAATCAGCCCCAGCATTTT.

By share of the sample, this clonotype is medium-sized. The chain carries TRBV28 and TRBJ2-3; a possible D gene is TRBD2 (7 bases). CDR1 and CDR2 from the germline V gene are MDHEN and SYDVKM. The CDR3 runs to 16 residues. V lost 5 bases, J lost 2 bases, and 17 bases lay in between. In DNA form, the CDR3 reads TGTGCCAGCAGTCCACGCGGGGGACAAAACACAGATACGCAGTATTTT. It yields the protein CASSPRGGQNTDTQYF. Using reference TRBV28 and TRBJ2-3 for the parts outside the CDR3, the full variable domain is DVKVTQSSRYLVKRTGEKVFLECVQDMDHENMFWYRQDPGLGLRLIYFSYDVKMKEKGDIPEGYSVSREKKERFSLILESASTNQTSMYLCASSPRGGQNTDTQYFGPGTRLTVL.

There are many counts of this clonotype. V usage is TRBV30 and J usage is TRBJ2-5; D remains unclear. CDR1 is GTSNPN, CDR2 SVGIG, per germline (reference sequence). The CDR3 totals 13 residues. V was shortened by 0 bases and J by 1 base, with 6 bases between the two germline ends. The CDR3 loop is CAWSVVSQETQYF. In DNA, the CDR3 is TGTGCCTGGAGTGTCGTCAGCCAAGAGACCCAGTACTTC.

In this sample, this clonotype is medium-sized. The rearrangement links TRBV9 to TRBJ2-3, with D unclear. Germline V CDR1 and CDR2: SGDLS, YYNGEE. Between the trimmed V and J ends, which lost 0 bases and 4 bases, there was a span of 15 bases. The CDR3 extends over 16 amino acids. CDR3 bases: TGTGCCAGCAGCGTAGAACTACGGGTCCCCCCAGATACGCAGTATTTT. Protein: CASSVELRVPPDTQYF.

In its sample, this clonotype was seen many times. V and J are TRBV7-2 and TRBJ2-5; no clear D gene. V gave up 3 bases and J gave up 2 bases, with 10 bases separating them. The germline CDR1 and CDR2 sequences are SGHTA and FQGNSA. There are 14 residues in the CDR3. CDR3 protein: CASSLVESQETQYF. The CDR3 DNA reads TGTGCCAGCAGCTTGGTAGAATCTCAAGAGACCCAGTACTTC.

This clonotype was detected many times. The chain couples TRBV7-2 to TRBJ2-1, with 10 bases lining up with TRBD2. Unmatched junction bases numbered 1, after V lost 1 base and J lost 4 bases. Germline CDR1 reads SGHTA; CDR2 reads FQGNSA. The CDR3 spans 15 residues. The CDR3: CASSLVAGGYNEQFF. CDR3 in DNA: TGTGCCAGCAGCTTAGTAGCGGGAGGTTACAATGAGCAGTTCTTC.

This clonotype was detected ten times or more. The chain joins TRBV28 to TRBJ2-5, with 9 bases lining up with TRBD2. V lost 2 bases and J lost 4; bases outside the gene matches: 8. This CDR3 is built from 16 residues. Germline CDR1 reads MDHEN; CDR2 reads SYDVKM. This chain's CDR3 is CASSLMGGGGAETQYF. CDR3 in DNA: TGTGCCAGCAGTTTAATGGGCGGGGGGGGCGCAGAGACCCAGTACTTC.

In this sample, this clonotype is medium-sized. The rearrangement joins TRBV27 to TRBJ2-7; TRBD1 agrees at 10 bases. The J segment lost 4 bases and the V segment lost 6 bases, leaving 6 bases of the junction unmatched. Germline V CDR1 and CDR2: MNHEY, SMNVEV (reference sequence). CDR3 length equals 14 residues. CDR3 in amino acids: CASRRTGGTYEQYF. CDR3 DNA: TGTGCCAGCAGGAGGACAGGGGGAACATACGAGCAGTACTTC.

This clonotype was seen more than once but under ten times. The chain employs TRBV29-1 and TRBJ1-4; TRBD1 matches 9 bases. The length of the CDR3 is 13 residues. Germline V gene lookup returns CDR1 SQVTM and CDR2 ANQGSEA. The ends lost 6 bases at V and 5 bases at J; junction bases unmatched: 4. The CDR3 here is CSVSGQGNEKLFF. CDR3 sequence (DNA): TGCAGCGTCTCTGGACAGGGGAATGAAAAACTGTTTTTT.

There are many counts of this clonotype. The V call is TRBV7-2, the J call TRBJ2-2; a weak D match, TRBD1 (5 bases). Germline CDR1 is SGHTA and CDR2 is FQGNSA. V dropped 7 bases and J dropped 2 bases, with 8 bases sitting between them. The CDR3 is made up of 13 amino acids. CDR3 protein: CASTGQNTGELFF. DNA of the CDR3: TGTGCCAGCACCGGACAAAACACCGGGGAGCTGTTTTTT.